This T cell receptor beta chain is from a study of T-cell reconstitution after alpha-beta-depleted transplantation in children. Preparation of the TCRbeta library was carried out with unique molecular identifiers. Using its own MiXCR run on the PCR reads, TCRdb lists one record per CDR3 protein. The profile shows roughly 300,000 distinct CDR3 sequences, about 10% of them singletons. Germline loops: CDR1 SGHRS, CDR2 YFSETQ. Trimming took 5 bases from V and 6 from J, leaving 17 bases between them. The CDR3 contains 15 residues. Specimen: PBMCs from the stem cell graft donor, collected from the stem cell graft. The receptor was derived from a human donor who donated a stem cell graft to a child with SCID. The chain is built from TRBV5-1 and TRBJ2-2; D is possibly TRBD1 (6 bases). The CDR3 sequence is CASSQDSGFSGELFF. Written as DNA, the CDR3 is TGCGCCAGCAGTCAGGACAGCGGTTTCTCCGGGGAGCTGTTTTTT. The whole variable domain, remainder taken from reference TRBV5-1 and TRBJ2-2, is KAGVTQTPRYLIKTRGQQVTLSCSPISGHRSVSWYQQTPGQGLQFLFEYFSETQRNKGNFPGRFSGRQFSNSRSEMNVSTLELGDSALYLCASSQDSGFSGELFFGEGSRLTVL.